This T cell receptor beta chain was obtained from a study of blood T cells in healthy people across ages. Then a second PCR, running about 6 to 11 cycles, was carried out with a sample-barcoded 5' primer and a J-beta primer mix. TCRdb fed the 5' RACE reads into MiXCR, producing one record per CDR3 protein. The table has around 1,900,000 distinct CDR3 sequences, more than 35% seen once. The authors extracted at least 5.5 micrograms of total RNA per sample. The V end was cut by 5 bases, the J end by 3 bases, with 17 bases between. The CDR3 totals 16 residues. Per the germline V gene, CDR1 is SNHLY and CDR2 is FYNNEI. This clonotype was observed a few times.

The material sequenced was blood. The clonotype was recovered from a human donor in good health. This chain joins TRBV2 and TRBJ2-1; perhaps TRBD1 as D (5 bases). CDR3 nucleotides: TGTGCCAGCAGTCAAACCACAGGTATCCTCTACAATGAGCAGTTCTTC. Translated: CASSQTTGILYNEQFF.